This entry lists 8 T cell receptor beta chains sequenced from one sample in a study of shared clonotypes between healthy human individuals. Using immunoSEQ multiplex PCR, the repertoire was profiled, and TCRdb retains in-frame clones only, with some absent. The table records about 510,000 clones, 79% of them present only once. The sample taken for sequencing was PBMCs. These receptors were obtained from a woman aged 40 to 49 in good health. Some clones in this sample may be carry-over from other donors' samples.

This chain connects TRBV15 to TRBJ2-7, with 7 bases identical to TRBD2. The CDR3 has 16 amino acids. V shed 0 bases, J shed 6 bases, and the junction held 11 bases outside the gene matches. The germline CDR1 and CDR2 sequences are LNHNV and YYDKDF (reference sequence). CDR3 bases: TGTGCCACCAGCAGAGACCGCGGCGGGAGCGGGATCGAGCAGTACTTC. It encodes CATSRDRGGSGIEQYF.

CDR3 protein: CASSIEVTDTQYF. The CDR3 DNA reads as TGTGCCAGTAGTATCGAAGTCACAGATACGCAGTATTTT. The chain couples TRBV19 to TRBJ2-3; D is ambiguous. CDR3 size: 13 residues. The V end lost 3 bases, the J end lost 2 bases, and 6 bases lay between the germline ends. Germline lookup yields CDR1 LNHDA and CDR2 SQIVND (reference sequence).

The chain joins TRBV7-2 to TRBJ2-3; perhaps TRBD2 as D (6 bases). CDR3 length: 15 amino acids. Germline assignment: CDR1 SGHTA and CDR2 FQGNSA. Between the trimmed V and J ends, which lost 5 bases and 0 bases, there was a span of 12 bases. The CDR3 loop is CASSPRRGSTDTQYF. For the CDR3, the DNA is TGTGCCAGCAGCCCCCGCCGGGGGAGCACAGATACGCAGTATTTT.

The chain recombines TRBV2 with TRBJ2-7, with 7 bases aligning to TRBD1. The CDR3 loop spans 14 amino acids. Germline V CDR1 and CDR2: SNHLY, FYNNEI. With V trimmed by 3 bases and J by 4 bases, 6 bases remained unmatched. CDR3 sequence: CASSDQGTDYEQYF. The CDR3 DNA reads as TGTGCCAGCAGTGATCAGGGGACAGATTACGAGCAGTACTTC.

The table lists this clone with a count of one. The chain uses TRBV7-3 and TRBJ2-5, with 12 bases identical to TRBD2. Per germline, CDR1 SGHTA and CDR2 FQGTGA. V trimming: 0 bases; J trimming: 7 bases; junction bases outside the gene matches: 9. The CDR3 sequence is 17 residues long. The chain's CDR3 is CASSLTVLAGGPGTQYF. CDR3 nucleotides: TGTGCCAGCAGCTTAACGGTACTAGCGGGAGGTCCGGGGACCCAGTACTTC. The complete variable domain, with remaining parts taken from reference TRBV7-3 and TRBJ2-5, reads GAGVSQTPSNKVTEKGKYVELRCDPISGHTALYWYRQSLGQGPEFLIYFQGTGAADDSGLPNDRFFAVRPEGSVSTLKIQRTERGDSAVYLCASSLTVLAGGPGTQYFGPGTRLLVL.

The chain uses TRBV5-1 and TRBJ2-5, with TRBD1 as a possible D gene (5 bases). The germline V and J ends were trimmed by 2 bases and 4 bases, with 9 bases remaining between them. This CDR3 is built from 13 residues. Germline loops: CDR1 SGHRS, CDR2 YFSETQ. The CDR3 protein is CASSLQVGETQYF. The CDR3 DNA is TGCGCCAGCAGCTTACAGGTAGGAGAGACCCAGTACTTC.

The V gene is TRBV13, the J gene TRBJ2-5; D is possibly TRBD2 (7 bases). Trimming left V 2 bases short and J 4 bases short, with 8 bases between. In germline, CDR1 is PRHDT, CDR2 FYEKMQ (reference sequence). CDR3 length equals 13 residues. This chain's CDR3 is CASSLRGAETQYF. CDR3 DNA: TGTGCCAGCAGCTTACGGGGGGCAGAGACCCAGTACTTC.

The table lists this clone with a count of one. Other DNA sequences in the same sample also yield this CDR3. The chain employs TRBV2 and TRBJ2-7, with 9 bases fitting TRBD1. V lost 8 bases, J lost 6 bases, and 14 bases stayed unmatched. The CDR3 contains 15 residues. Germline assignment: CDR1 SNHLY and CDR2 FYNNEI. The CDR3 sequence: CASRSGTGTSLEQYF. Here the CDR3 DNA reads TGTGCCAGCCGGTCCGGGACAGGGACCTCCCTCGAGCAGTACTTC. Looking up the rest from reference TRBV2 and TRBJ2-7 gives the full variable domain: EPEVTQTPSHQVTQMGQEVILRCVPISNHLYFYWYRQILGQKVEFLVSFYNNEISEKSEIFDDQFSVERPDGSNFTLKIRSTKLEDSAMYFCASRSGTGTSLEQYFGPGTRLTVT.